These 19 T cell receptor beta chains originate from one sample sequenced in a study of tumor-infiltrating lymphocytes in primary liver carcinoma. For each extraction, RNA and DNA were obtained together from 20-30 mg of unsorted bulk tissue. Starting from approximately 0.45 ug of total RNA, TCR beta cDNA was produced with a primer in the constant region. Each TCR beta library was derived from three nested multiplex PCR rounds that employed slightly modified ARM-PCR. Rounds one and two of PCR, each of roughly 10 cycles, were primed with TRBV1-TRBV30 forward primers and a C-beta reverse primer. One entry per CDR3 protein results from TCRdb running MiXCR on the multiplex PCR reads. Here the sample spans around 100,000 distinct CDR3 sequences, approximately 71% being singletons. Material: liver tumor tissue from sampling region 5. Subset specified: tumor region T5, tumor centre. All receptors come from an older woman with primary liver carcinoma and hepatitis B virus infection.

To note about this clonotype: The junction shows a germline mismatch at one end, possibly a read error. The chain employs TRBV12-3 or TRBV12-4 and TRBJ2-6; D is perhaps TRBD2 (6 bases). This CDR3 has 16 amino acids. The CDR3 DNA is TGTGCCAGGAGTTTAGCGGCAGGGACTGGGGCCAACGTCCTGACTTTC. It encodes CARSLAAGTGANVLTF.

This clonotype is a singleton in its sample. Without the conserved terminal phenylalanine or tryptophan, this CDR3 likely stems from a read error. The chain carries TRBV12-3 or TRBV12-4 and TRBJ2-3; D remains unclear. The CDR3 runs to 15 residues. V was pared by 8 bases and J by 1 base, with 16 bases between. The CDR3 sequence: CASGLGFLGTDTQYS. DNA for the CDR3: TGTGCCAGCGGCCTCGGATTCTTAGGCACAGATACGCAGTATTCT.

Judged by abundance, this clonotype is medium-sized. As DNA, the CDR3 is TGTGCCAGCAGCTTAGAGTTCAGGGTTGAGACCCAGTACTTC. Amino acid sequence: CASSLEFRVETQYF. The J gene is TRBJ2-5, the V gene TRBV11-2, with D possibly TRBD1 on 5 matching bases. Between the trimmed V and J ends, which lost 0 bases and 5 bases, there was a span of 10 bases. Looked up from germline, CDR1 is SGHAT and CDR2 is FQNNGV. The CDR3 extends over 14 amino acids. Full variable domain (outside the CDR3, taken from reference TRBV11-2 and TRBJ2-5): EAGVAQSPRYKIIEKRQSVAFWCNPISGHATLYWYQQILGQGPKLLIQFQNNGVVDDSQLPKDRFSAERLKGVDSTLKIQPAKLEDSAVYLCASSLEFRVETQYFGPGTRLLVL.

J is TRBJ2-3 and V is TRBV28, with D perhaps TRBD2 (7 bases). With 3 bases removed from V and 6 bases from J, the gap between germline ends came to 13 bases. CDR1 and CDR2 (germline): MDHEN, SYDVKM. The CDR3 length is 14 residues. The CDR3 bases are TGTGCCAGCAGTTTCGGGGGGCCGGGGGATACGCAGTATTTT. Protein product: CASSFGGPGDTQYF.

This chain links TRBV6-6 with TRBJ2-5; 7 bases fit TRBD2. This CDR3 is built from 14 residues. In germline, CDR1 is MNHNY, CDR2 SVGAGI (reference sequence). The trim removed 10 bases at V and 4 bases at J, leaving 12 bases unmatched. As DNA, the CDR3 is TGTGCCAACAGCGGTAGAGCGGGAAGAGAGACCCAGTACTTC. Translation: CANSGRAGRETQYF.

The CDR3 sequence: CSARDFRHSNQPQHF. CDR3 in DNA: TGCAGTGCTAGAGATTTCCGTCATAGCAATCAGCCCCAGCATTTT. The gene calls are TRBV20-1 and TRBJ1-5, with D uncertain. V was cut by 0 bases and J by 0 bases, with 9 bases left in between. The CDR3 is 15 amino acids. Germline CDR1 and CDR2: DFQATT and SNEGSKA (reference sequence).

The chain combines TRBV4-1 with TRBJ1-5; D is undetermined. CDR3 length: 13 residues. Germline V CDR1 and CDR2: MGHRA, YSYEKL. The CDR3 sequence is CTISRQDNQPQHF. The CDR3 DNA sequence: TGCACCATCAGCCGTCAAGATAATCAGCCCCAGCATTTT.

At least ten counts were recorded for this clonotype. This rearrangement joins TRBV5-8 to TRBJ1-5; unclear D gene. Trimming took 4 bases from V and 4 from J, leaving 9 bases between them. The CDR3 length is 13 residues. Germline V gene lookup returns CDR1 SGHTS and CDR2 YDEGEE. CDR3 region: CASSIDTNQPQHF. CDR3 nucleotide sequence: TGTGCCAGCAGCATCGACACAAATCAGCCCCAGCATTTT.

This clonotype was seen many times. The chain joins TRBV28 to TRBJ1-6; D uncertain. V was shortened by 3 bases and J by 6 bases, with 12 bases between the two germline ends. The CDR3 length is 15 residues. Germline V gives CDR1 MDHEN, CDR2 SYDVKM. CDR3 sequence reads: CASSLGATPNSPLHF. The CDR3 nucleotides are TGTGCCAGCAGTTTGGGCGCGACGCCTAATTCACCCCTCCACTTT.

To note about this clonotype: No conserved phenylalanine or tryptophan ends this CDR3, so it is likely a read error. V usage is TRBV11-2 and J usage is TRBJ1-4, with D hard to call. The CDR3 contains 15 residues. CDR1 is SGHAT and CDR2 is FQNNGV in the germline V gene. The CDR3, as DNA: TGTGCCAACAGCTTAGGGCTCCCGTCTAATGAAAAACTGTTTTCT. Protein product: CANSLGLPSNEKLFS.

About this clonotype: Likely a read error: the CDR3 ends without its conserved phenylalanine or tryptophan. The V and J genes are TRBV12-3 or TRBV12-4 and TRBJ1-2; TRBD1 matches 8 bases. The CDR3 runs to 14 residues. CDR3 sequence (DNA): TGCGCCAGCAGTACAAATGGACAGGGCCGGGGCTACACCTCT. Amino acids: CASSTNGQGRGYTS.

In its sample, this clonotype was seen many times. The chain uses TRBV6-6 and TRBJ1-2, with 9 bases lining up with TRBD1. J gave up 6 bases and V 6 bases, and 8 bases lay outside the gene matches. Germline V gene data show CDR1 as MNHNY and CDR2 as SVGAGI (reference sequence). This CDR3 contains 14 residues. The CDR3 loop reads CASRNRGRVDGYTF. CDR3 in DNA: TGTGCCAGCAGGAACAGGGGGCGCGTTGATGGCTACACCTTC.

Points on this clonotype: This may be a read error: a much more frequent sequence differs by one nucleotide. The CDR3 DNA is TGTGCCAGCAGCTTCCCTGTGAACACTGAAGCTTTCTTT. Protein sequence: CASSFPVNTEAFF. V is TRBV5-6 and J is TRBJ1-1; D unclear. Germline V gene data show CDR1 as SGHDT and CDR2 as YYEEEE. Trimming stripped 2 bases from V and 0 bases from J, with 5 bases between. The CDR3 has 13 amino acids. The whole variable domain, remainder taken from reference TRBV5-6 and TRBJ1-1, is DAGVTQSPTHLIKTRGQQVTLRCSPKSGHDTVSWYQQALGQGPQFIFQYYEEEERQRGNFPDRFSGHQFPNYSSELNVNALLLGDSALYLCASSFPVNTEAFFGQGTRLTVV.

As regards this clonotype: This CDR3 fails to terminate in the conserved phenylalanine or tryptophan, so it likely reflects a read error. The chain uses TRBV11-2 and TRBJ2-7; D call uncertain. The germline gives CDR1 SGHAT, CDR2 FQNNGV. V was cut by 0 bases and J by 6 bases, with 15 bases left in between. This CDR3 spans 15 amino acids. For the CDR3, the DNA is TGTGCCAGCAGCTTAGACCCATACCATACGTCCGAGCAGTACTTA. It translates to CASSLDPYHTSEQYL.

Comments on this clonotype: A much larger clone sits a single nucleotide away, making a read error possible. The chain is built from TRBV7-9 and TRBJ1-1; D is possibly TRBD1 (6 bases). Per germline, CDR1 SEHNR and CDR2 FQNEAQ (reference sequence). The ends were cut back, 4 bases at V and 2 bases at J, with 11 bases in the middle. The CDR3 is 14 residues long. The CDR3 sequence is CASSWDTINTEAFF. CDR3 DNA sequence: TGTGCCAGCAGCTGGGACACAATCAACACTGAAGCTTTCTTT.

Worth noting for this clonotype: One base away lies a much larger clone, so this may be a sequencing read error. The chain is built from TRBV28 and TRBJ2-6; 7 positions match TRBD2. CDR3 length: 16 residues. The germline gives CDR1 MDHEN, CDR2 SYDVKM. CDR3 region: CASSSRTRPGANILTF. The CDR3 DNA follows: TGTGCCAGCAGTTCCCGGACTAGACCTGGGGCCAACATCCTGACTTTC. The variable domain in full, with the rest retrieved from reference TRBV28 and TRBJ2-6, is DVKVTQSSRYLVKRTGEKVFLECVQDMDHENMFWYRQDPGLGLRLIYFSYDVKMKEKGDIPEGYSVSREKKERFSLILESASTNQTSMYLCASSSRTRPGANILTFGAGSRLTVL.

The J gene is TRBJ2-6, the V gene TRBV19, with 7 bases that match TRBD1. Germline CDR1 LNHDA, CDR2 SQIVND (reference sequence). The CDR3 consists of 16 residues. V shed 4 bases and J 1 base; nucleotides not matched to a gene: 4. CDR3 in amino acids: CASSNGDRSGANVLTF. CDR3 coding DNA: TGTGCCAGTAGTAATGGGGACAGATCTGGGGCCAACGTCCTGACTTTC. Full variable domain (rest looked up from reference TRBV19 and TRBJ2-6): DGGITQSPKYLFRKEGQNVTLSCEQNLNHDAMYWYRQDPGQGLRLIYYSQIVNDFQKGDIAEGYSVSREKKESFPLTVTSAQKNPTAFYLCASSNGDRSGANVLTFGAGSRLTVL.

A remark on this clonotype: Germline and junction disagree at one end, which may indicate a read error. The chain uses TRBV11-2 and TRBJ2-1, with D perhaps matching TRBD1 (6 bases). In germline, CDR1 is SGHAT, CDR2 FQNNGV. CDR3 size: 13 residues. CDR3 region: CASTLGQYNEQFF. CDR3 in DNA: TGTGCCAGCACCTTAGGACAGTATAATGAGCAGTTCTTC.

Turning to this clonotype: The CDR3 end shows no conserved phenylalanine or tryptophan, and so a read error is likely. The V and J genes are TRBV14 and TRBJ1-6; no clear D gene. CDR1 and CDR2 (germline): SGHDN, FVKESK. This CDR3 is 19 amino acids long. The CDR3: CVSSQNLYAVGSYNSPLHL. DNA of the CDR3: TGTGTCAGCAGCCAAAATTTGTACGCGGTGGGCTCCTATAATTCACCCCTCCACTTA.